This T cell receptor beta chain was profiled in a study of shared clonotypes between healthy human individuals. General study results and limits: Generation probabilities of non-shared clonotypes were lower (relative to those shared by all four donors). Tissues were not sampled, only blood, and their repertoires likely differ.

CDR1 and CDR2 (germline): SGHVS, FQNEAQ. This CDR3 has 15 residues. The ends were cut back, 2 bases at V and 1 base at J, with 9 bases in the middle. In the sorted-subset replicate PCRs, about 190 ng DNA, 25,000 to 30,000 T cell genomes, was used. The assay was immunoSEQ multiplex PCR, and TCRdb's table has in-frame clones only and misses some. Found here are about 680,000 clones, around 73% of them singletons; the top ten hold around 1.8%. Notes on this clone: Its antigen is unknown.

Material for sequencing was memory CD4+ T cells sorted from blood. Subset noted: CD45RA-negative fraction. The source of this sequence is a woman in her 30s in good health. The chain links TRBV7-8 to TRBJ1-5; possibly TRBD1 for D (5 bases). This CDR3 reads CASSLSWGSNQPQHF. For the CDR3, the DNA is TGTGCCAGCAGCTTATCGTGGGGGAGCAATCAGCCCCAGCATTTT.